Reported below is one TCR beta chain. The entry originates in a study of blood T cell repertoires in COVID-19. For the study at large: T cells, B-cell-depleted T cells, or PBMCs provided the cDNA or gDNA that served as material.

CDR1 is MNHNS and CDR2 is SASEGT in the germline V gene. V lost 6 bases and J lost 7; bases outside the gene matches: 5. This CDR3 is built from 14 residues. As originally analysed: Amplified reference gene primers provided the basis for estimating nucleated cell counts. The method was immunoSEQ multiplex PCR; TCRdb's version includes in-frame clones alone and lacks a portion of them. D and trimming were read from the DNA, whereas the V and J calls and clone size are those reported in that table. This repertoire shows about 210,000 clones, roughly 80% found once; its top ten account for under 0.95%. Recruited during active infection, patients (from Seattle) were subsequently followed longitudinally.

The sequenced sample was peripheral blood. This clonotype was obtained from a man aged 55 to 70 with COVID-19, enrolled during active disease. V and J are TRBV6-1 and TRBJ2-1; 11 bases align to TRBD1. The CDR3 DNA reads TGTGCCAGCAGGCGTGGGACAGGGGGAAATGAGCAGTTCTTC. Encoded protein: CASRRGTGGNEQFF.